The rows below give T cell receptor beta chains drawn from one sample of a study of blood T cell repertoires in COVID-19. Method: immunoSEQ multiplex PCR; TCRdb's copy keeps in-frame clones and lacks some. The sample shows around 180,000 clones, about 88% of them seen only once. The sequenced sample consisted of peripheral blood. Receptors were obtained from a man between 60 and 70 years old with acute or convalescent COVID-19. Both conserved end residues are part of each CDR3. The order of the fields is V gene, clone size, D gene, J gene, CDR3 length, CDR3 DNA, CDR3 protein. D genes are given only for firm matches. Size is omitted from some rows. Given values are once, few, many or a class for expanded clones.

V gene: TRBV9
clone size: few
D gene: NA
J gene: TRBJ1-2
CDR3 length: 15
CDR3 DNA: TGTGCCAGCAGCGCCGATGGACAGCCTAACTATGGCTACACCTTC
CDR3 protein: CASSADGQPNYGYTF

V gene: TRBV5-1
clone size: once
D gene: TRBD1
J gene: TRBJ1-5
CDR3 length: 17
CDR3 DNA: TGCGCCAGCAGGGCCGGGACAGGGGTAAATAGCAATCAGCCCCAGCATTTT
CDR3 protein: CASRAGTGVNSNQPQHF

V gene: TRBV15
clone size: NA
D gene: NA
J gene: TRBJ1-5
CDR3 length: 14
CDR3 DNA: TGTGCCACGGCCGGGACTTCCATGGGCGGGCCCCAGCATTTT
CDR3 protein: CATAGTSMGGPQHF

V gene: TRBV7-9
clone size: NA
D gene: NA
J gene: TRBJ1-4
CDR3 length: 14
CDR3 DNA: TGTGCCAGCAGCTTAGGGGGAGCGAATGAAAAACTGTTTTTT
CDR3 protein: CASSLGGANEKLFF

V gene: TRBV30
clone size: NA
D gene: TRBD1
J gene: TRBJ2-4
CDR3 length: 13
CDR3 DNA: TGTGCCTGGAGTCGAGGACAGGGCGACATTCAGTACTTC
CDR3 protein: CAWSRGQGDIQYF

V gene: TRBV3-1/TRBV3-2
clone size: NA
D gene: NA
J gene: TRBJ1-4
CDR3 length: 13
CDR3 DNA: TGTGCCAGCAGCCAGGGGGGGGCTGAAAAACTGTTTTTT
CDR3 protein: CASSQGGAEKLFF

V gene: TRBV6-2/TRBV6-3
clone size: NA
D gene: NA
J gene: TRBJ1-2
CDR3 length: 13
CDR3 DNA: TGTGCCAGCAGTTACCCCCCGGGTCATGGCTACACCTTC
CDR3 protein: CASSYPPGHGYTF

V gene: TRBV7-9
clone size: few
D gene: NA
J gene: TRBJ1-6
CDR3 length: 12
CDR3 DNA: TGTGCCAGCGGTCCAGATAATTCACCCCTCCACTTT
CDR3 protein: CASGPDNSPLHF

V gene: TRBV5-6
clone size: NA
D gene: TRBD2
J gene: TRBJ2-3
CDR3 length: 17
CDR3 DNA: TGTGCCAGCAGCCCGGTGGGTAGAGCGGGAGGGGCAGATACGCAGTATTTT
CDR3 protein: CASSPVGRAGGADTQYF

V gene: TRBV4-1
clone size: NA
D gene: NA
J gene: TRBJ2-5
CDR3 length: 17
CDR3 DNA: TGCGCCAGCAGCCAAGATAGGGGAGGCGGGCCTGAAGAGACCCAGTACTTC
CDR3 protein: CASSQDRGGGPEETQYF

V gene: TRBV2
clone size: NA
D gene: NA
J gene: TRBJ1-6
CDR3 length: 13
CDR3 DNA: TGTGCCGTGACTGCTCAAGTTGGTTCACCCCTCCACTTT
CDR3 protein: CAVTAQVGSPLHF

V gene: TRBV27
clone size: NA
D gene: TRBD1
J gene: TRBJ1-6
CDR3 length: 16
CDR3 DNA: TGTGCCAGCAGTCCCCGCCCGACAGGGGACAATTCACCCCTCCACTTT
CDR3 protein: CASSPRPTGDNSPLHF

V gene: TRBV19
clone size: NA
D gene: TRBD1
J gene: TRBJ1-4
CDR3 length: 15
CDR3 DNA: TGTGCCAGTAGTCTCCACAGGGGAAGGGAGTCAAAACTGTTTTTT
CDR3 protein: CASSLHRGRESKLFF

V gene: TRBV11-2
clone size: NA
D gene: NA
J gene: TRBJ2-5
CDR3 length: 11
CDR3 DNA: TGTGCCAGCAGCTTAGCTGAGACCCAGTACTTC
CDR3 protein: CASSLAETQYF

V gene: TRBV5-4
clone size: NA
D gene: TRBD1
J gene: TRBJ2-1
CDR3 length: 14
CDR3 DNA: TGTGCCAGCAGCATGGGACAGGGGATGGATGAGCAGTTCTTC
CDR3 protein: CASSMGQGMDEQFF

V gene: TRBV3-1/TRBV3-2
clone size: NA
D gene: NA
J gene: TRBJ2-1
CDR3 length: 14
CDR3 DNA: TGTGCCAGCAGCCAAGTAATTGACAACAATGAGCAGTTCTTC
CDR3 protein: CASSQVIDNNEQFF

V gene: TRBV5-1
clone size: once
D gene: NA
J gene: TRBJ1-3
CDR3 length: 14
CDR3 DNA: TGCGCCAGCAGCCCTCTGGACAGTGGAAACACCATATATTTT
CDR3 protein: CASSPLDSGNTIYF

V gene: TRBV6-5
clone size: NA
D gene: TRBD1
J gene: TRBJ1-5
CDR3 length: 16
CDR3 DNA: TGTGCCAGCAGTTATAGGACAGGTACCGGGAATCAGCCCCAGCATTTT
CDR3 protein: CASSYRTGTGNQPQHF

V gene: TRBV11-1
clone size: NA
D gene: TRBD1
J gene: TRBJ2-4
CDR3 length: 17
CDR3 DNA: TGTGCCAGCAGCTTAGCAGGGGCGACAGGGTCCAAAAACATTCAGTACTTC
CDR3 protein: CASSLAGATGSKNIQYF

V gene: TRBV4-2
clone size: NA
D gene: NA
J gene: TRBJ1-4
CDR3 length: 13
CDR3 DNA: TGTGCCAGCAGCCGCAGGGTTAATGAAAAACTGTTTTTT
CDR3 protein: CASSRRVNEKLFF

V gene: TRBV12-5
clone size: NA
D gene: NA
J gene: TRBJ2-3
CDR3 length: 13
CDR3 DNA: TGTGCTAGTGGTTTTTCTGGCACAGATACGCAGTATTTT
CDR3 protein: CASGFSGTDTQYF

V gene: TRBV30
clone size: NA
D gene: NA
J gene: TRBJ1-4
CDR3 length: 14
CDR3 DNA: TGTGCCTGGAGCCCGGGACACTTGAATGAAAAACTGTTTTTT
CDR3 protein: CAWSPGHLNEKLFF

V gene: TRBV29-1
clone size: NA
D gene: NA
J gene: TRBJ1-1
CDR3 length: 14
CDR3 DNA: TGCAGCGTTGTGACGCACAGCCTGAACACTGAAGCTTTCTTT
CDR3 protein: CSVVTHSLNTEAFF

V gene: TRBV12-5
clone size: once
D gene: NA
J gene: TRBJ2-5
CDR3 length: 12
CDR3 DNA: TGTGCTAGTGGTTCCCCACAGTTGACCCAGTACTTC
CDR3 protein: CASGSPQLTQYF

V gene: TRBV30
clone size: NA
D gene: TRBD2
J gene: TRBJ2-5
CDR3 length: 13
CDR3 DNA: TGTGCCTGGAGAAGTGGGGGGGTAGAGACCCAGTACTTC
CDR3 protein: CAWRSGGVETQYF

V gene: TRBV6-6
clone size: few
D gene: TRBD2
J gene: TRBJ2-2
CDR3 length: 15
CDR3 DNA: TGTGCCAGCAGGTTAAGCGGGGATTACACCGGGGAGCTGTTTTTT
CDR3 protein: CASRLSGDYTGELFF

V gene: TRBV7-2
clone size: NA
D gene: TRBD1
J gene: TRBJ1-1
CDR3 length: 15
CDR3 DNA: TGTGCCAGCAGCCCCGAGGACAGGGCGCTAAATGAAGCTTTCTTT
CDR3 protein: CASSPEDRALNEAFF

V gene: TRBV24-1
clone size: NA
D gene: TRBD1
J gene: TRBJ2-5
CDR3 length: 16
CDR3 DNA: TGTGCCACCAGTGATTTCCGGGACAGGTACCAAGAGACCCAGTACTTC
CDR3 protein: CATSDFRDRYQETQYF

V gene: TRBV5-1
clone size: NA
D gene: NA
J gene: TRBJ1-2
CDR3 length: 13
CDR3 DNA: TGCGCCAGCAGCTTGGAAACAGACTATGGCTACACCTTC
CDR3 protein: CASSLETDYGYTF

V gene: TRBV7-9
clone size: NA
D gene: TRBD1
J gene: TRBJ1-4
CDR3 length: 14
CDR3 DNA: TGTGCCAGCAGTTTTACAGGGGGATCTGAAAAACTGTTTTTT
CDR3 protein: CASSFTGGSEKLFF

V gene: TRBV15
clone size: once
D gene: NA
J gene: TRBJ1-5
CDR3 length: 13
CDR3 DNA: TGTGCCTCCGCCCGGGATAGCAATCAGCCCCAGCATTTT
CDR3 protein: CASARDSNQPQHF

V gene: TRBV21-1
clone size: NA
D gene: NA
J gene: TRBJ1-2
CDR3 length: 13
CDR3 DNA: TGTGCCAGCAGCCCCGTAAATCTCGATGGCTACACCTTC
CDR3 protein: CASSPVNLDGYTF

V gene: TRBV18
clone size: NA
D gene: TRBD1
J gene: TRBJ2-7
CDR3 length: 16
CDR3 DNA: TGTGCCAGCTCACGAATCACGGGACAGGGGGCGTACGAGCAGTACTTC
CDR3 protein: CASSRITGQGAYEQYF

V gene: TRBV7-2
clone size: NA
D gene: NA
J gene: TRBJ1-2
CDR3 length: 13
CDR3 DNA: TGTGCCAGCAGCTTAGGGCGGTTCTATGGCTACACCTTC
CDR3 protein: CASSLGRFYGYTF

V gene: TRBV3-1/TRBV3-2
clone size: NA
D gene: NA
J gene: TRBJ2-3
CDR3 length: 16
CDR3 DNA: TGTGCCAGCAGCCAAGATATGGGGGGGGCCACAGATACGCAGTATTTT
CDR3 protein: CASSQDMGGATDTQYF

V gene: TRBV14
clone size: few
D gene: TRBD1
J gene: TRBJ1-2
CDR3 length: 15
CDR3 DNA: TGTGCCAGCAGCCAAGGAACAGGGGAGTGGTATGGCTACACCTTC
CDR3 protein: CASSQGTGEWYGYTF

V gene: TRBV7-2
clone size: NA
D gene: TRBD2
J gene: TRBJ2-3
CDR3 length: 15
CDR3 DNA: TGTGCCAGCAGCAGAGCGGGAGGAAACACAGATACGCAGTATTTT
CDR3 protein: CASSRAGGNTDTQYF

V gene: TRBV3-1/TRBV3-2
clone size: NA
D gene: TRBD1
J gene: TRBJ2-3
CDR3 length: 14
CDR3 DNA: TGTGCCAGCAGCCAGACGACAGGGGTTTATACGCAGTATTTT
CDR3 protein: CASSQTTGVYTQYF

V gene: TRBV5-1
clone size: few
D gene: TRBD1
J gene: TRBJ1-1
CDR3 length: 16
CDR3 DNA: TGCGCCAGCAGCCCGGGACACAGGGGGGTGGGCACTGAAGCTTTCTTT
CDR3 protein: CASSPGHRGVGTEAFF

V gene: TRBV7-8
clone size: NA
D gene: NA
J gene: TRBJ2-2
CDR3 length: 16
CDR3 DNA: TGTGCCAGCAGCTTAGCGGGAGGCCTCAGCACCGGGGAGCTGTTTTTT
CDR3 protein: CASSLAGGLSTGELFF

V gene: TRBV11-3
clone size: NA
D gene: NA
J gene: TRBJ2-1
CDR3 length: 16
CDR3 DNA: TGTGCCAGCAGCACCTTTACAGGGAACTCCTACAATGAGCAGTTCTTC
CDR3 protein: CASSTFTGNSYNEQFF

V gene: TRBV7-3
clone size: NA
D gene: TRBD2
J gene: TRBJ2-3
CDR3 length: 15
CDR3 DNA: TGTGCCAGCAGCACGGGACTAGCTGAGACAGATACGCAGTATTTT
CDR3 protein: CASSTGLAETDTQYF

V gene: TRBV6-2/TRBV6-3
clone size: NA
D gene: NA
J gene: TRBJ2-1
CDR3 length: 17
CDR3 DNA: TGTGCCAGCAGTTCCCGACGGCGGGTCGATACCTACAATGAGCAGTTCTTC
CDR3 protein: CASSSRRRVDTYNEQFF

V gene: TRBV15
clone size: NA
D gene: NA
J gene: TRBJ2-5
CDR3 length: 15
CDR3 DNA: TGTGCCACCAGCAGAGATCGGCAGGGGCCAGAGACCCAGTACTTC
CDR3 protein: CATSRDRQGPETQYF

V gene: TRBV18
clone size: NA
D gene: NA
J gene: TRBJ1-6
CDR3 length: 18
CDR3 DNA: TGTGCCAGCTCACCCATACGTCAGGGGAGCTCCTATAATTCACCCCTCCACTTT
CDR3 protein: CASSPIRQGSSYNSPLHF

V gene: TRBV6-5
clone size: NA
D gene: TRBD1
J gene: TRBJ1-2
CDR3 length: 14
CDR3 DNA: TGTGCCAGCAGGGAGGGGGCGCGTGGCTATGGCTACACCTTC
CDR3 protein: CASREGARGYGYTF

V gene: TRBV18
clone size: NA
D gene: NA
J gene: TRBJ1-1
CDR3 length: 13
CDR3 DNA: TGTGCCAGCTCACCTAACCCTCAGGTTCGAGCTTTCTTT
CDR3 protein: CASSPNPQVRAFF

V gene: TRBV5-1
clone size: NA
D gene: TRBD2
J gene: TRBJ2-3
CDR3 length: 17
CDR3 DNA: TGCGCCAGCAGCACCGGACTAGCGGGAGGGCCTGGGGATACGCAGTATTTT
CDR3 protein: CASSTGLAGGPGDTQYF